These T cell receptor beta chains were read from a single sample in a study of cytomegalovirus exposure and HLA in healthy donors. Assay: immunoSEQ multiplex PCR; the TCRdb copy retains only in-frame clones and omits some. The table lists 100,000 to 150,000 clones, about 85% of them singletons. Sequencing input: PBMCs. The receptor source for this set is a boy younger than 18 in good health and CMV-seronegative. The CDR3 runs from the conserved cysteine through the conserved F or W. The D gene is left open where the match is weak. The listing skips clone size in some rows; elsewhere it reads once, few, many or a size class.

clone size: once
J gene: TRBJ1-5
D gene: TRBD1
V gene: TRBV7-9
CDR3 DNA: TGTTCCAGCAGCAACAGGGGTCAGCCCCAGCATTTT
CDR3 protein: CSSSNRGQPQHF

clone size: -
J gene: TRBJ2-5
D gene: TRBD2
V gene: TRBV29-1
CDR3 DNA: TGCAGCGCCGGGGGGGGAGAGGGAGAGACCCAGTACTTC
CDR3 protein: CSAGGGEGETQYF

clone size: -
J gene: TRBJ1-1
D gene: -
V gene: TRBV2
CDR3 DNA: TGTGCCAGCAGTGAAAGACAGGTCACGGTGAACACTGAAGCTTTCTTT
CDR3 protein: CASSERQVTVNTEAFF

clone size: -
J gene: TRBJ2-1
D gene: -
V gene: TRBV7-9
CDR3 DNA: TGTGCCAGCAGTCCACAACTAACCACCAATGAGCAGTTCTTC
CDR3 protein: CASSPQLTTNEQFF

clone size: few
J gene: TRBJ1-4
D gene: -
V gene: TRBV7-8
CDR3 DNA: TGTGCCAGCAGCTTTGGCAGGGGTAATGAAAAACTGTTTTTT
CDR3 protein: CASSFGRGNEKLFF

clone size: once
J gene: TRBJ2-7
D gene: TRBD1
V gene: TRBV4-3
CDR3 DNA: TGCGCCAGCAGCCAATTATTACAGGGGGTAGCATCCTACGAGCAGTACTTC
CDR3 protein: CASSQLLQGVASYEQYF

clone size: -
J gene: TRBJ1-3
D gene: -
V gene: TRBV2
CDR3 DNA: TGTGCCAGCAGTGTCGGCCAGGAAGGAAACACCATATATTTT
CDR3 protein: CASSVGQEGNTIYF

clone size: -
J gene: TRBJ2-7
D gene: TRBD1
V gene: TRBV5-1
CDR3 DNA: TGCGCCAGCAGCTTGAACGGGGACAGGGGCCACGAGCAGTACTTC
CDR3 protein: CASSLNGDRGHEQYF

clone size: -
J gene: TRBJ2-1
D gene: TRBD2
V gene: TRBV7-9
CDR3 DNA: TGTGCCAGCAGGGGACTAGCGGGAGGGCAAAATGAGCAGTTCTTC
CDR3 protein: CASRGLAGGQNEQFF

clone size: -
J gene: TRBJ1-4
D gene: -
V gene: TRBV4-3
CDR3 DNA: TGCGCCAGCAGCCTTTACAGTGCAACTAATGAAAAACTGTTTTTT
CDR3 protein: CASSLYSATNEKLFF

clone size: -
J gene: TRBJ2-5
D gene: TRBD2
V gene: TRBV5-1
CDR3 DNA: TGCGCCAGCAGCTCCAATGGCGGGAGCCAAGAGACCCAGTACTTC
CDR3 protein: CASSSNGGSQETQYF

clone size: -
J gene: TRBJ1-1
D gene: TRBD1
V gene: TRBV6-1
CDR3 DNA: TGTGCCAGCATCCCCGATACAAGGACAGGCTGGGCTTTCTTT
CDR3 protein: CASIPDTRTGWAFF

clone size: -
J gene: TRBJ2-7
D gene: -
V gene: TRBV10-2
CDR3 DNA: TGCGCCAGCAGTCAGGCAGGGGACGAGCAGTACTTC
CDR3 protein: CASSQAGDEQYF

clone size: -
J gene: TRBJ2-7
D gene: TRBD2
V gene: TRBV6-1
CDR3 DNA: TGTGCCAGCAGGGGCGGGAGCTACGAGCAGTACTTC
CDR3 protein: CASRGGSYEQYF

clone size: -
J gene: TRBJ2-1
D gene: TRBD1
V gene: TRBV25-1
CDR3 DNA: TGTGCCAGCAGTGAATGGACAGGAAAAAATGAGCAGTTCTTC
CDR3 protein: CASSEWTGKNEQFF

clone size: -
J gene: TRBJ1-1
D gene: TRBD1
V gene: TRBV23-1
CDR3 DNA: TGCGCCAGCAGTCAATGCAGGGGGCCGGGCACTGAAGCTTTCTTT
CDR3 protein: CASSQCRGPGTEAFF

clone size: -
J gene: TRBJ2-5
D gene: TRBD2
V gene: TRBV4-3
CDR3 DNA: TGCGCCAGCAGCCAAGGAGGAAGCGGGAATGGGGAGACCCAGTACTTC
CDR3 protein: CASSQGGSGNGETQYF

clone size: -
J gene: TRBJ2-5
D gene: -
V gene: TRBV7-8
CDR3 DNA: TGTGCCAGCAGCTTAGGAGTTTCCTCGGAGACCCAGTACTTC
CDR3 protein: CASSLGVSSETQYF

clone size: -
J gene: TRBJ2-2
D gene: -
V gene: TRBV4-3
CDR3 DNA: TGCGCCAGCAGCCAAGATTTGGCAGGGTCCACCGGGGAGCTGTTTTTT
CDR3 protein: CASSQDLAGSTGELFF

clone size: -
J gene: TRBJ2-3
D gene: TRBD1
V gene: TRBV6-5
CDR3 DNA: TGTGCCAGCAGTTACCTGACAGGGGGTGCAGATACGCAGTATTTT
CDR3 protein: CASSYLTGGADTQYF

clone size: -
J gene: TRBJ1-6
D gene: -
V gene: TRBV7-9
CDR3 DNA: TGTGCCAGCAGCTTTGACAGCCGAAATTCACCCCTCCACTTT
CDR3 protein: CASSFDSRNSPLHF

clone size: once
J gene: TRBJ2-3
D gene: -
V gene: TRBV7-5
CDR3 DNA: TGTGTCAGAAGCCTCAGACTAGCGGGGGCGTGCGAGTATTTT
CDR3 protein: CVRSLRLAGACEYF